This T cell receptor (beta chain) was obtained from a study of blood T cell repertoires in COVID-19. Across the study: Sources were T cells, B-cell-depleted T cells, or PBMCs; the material itself was cDNA or gDNA.

The germline V gene encodes CDR1 MDHEN and CDR2 SYDVKM. The CDR3 is made up of 14 amino acids. V shed 4 bases and J shed 5 bases, with 15 bases lying between them. Clones were read by immunoSEQ multiplex PCR, and TCRdb kept only the in-frame ones, dropping some. Of 180,000 or so clones listed, approximately 83% were seen once; the top ten hold about 6.7%. The gene calls are TRBV28 and TRBJ2-7; a possible D gene is TRBD1 (6 bases). Sequencing was done on a sample of peripheral blood. This sequence was found in a woman between 40 and 55 years old with COVID-19, enrolled during active disease. CDR3 in amino acids: CASSSTGTLHEQYF. The CDR3 nucleotides are TGTGCCAGCAGTTCCACAGGGACCCTCCACGAGCAGTACTTC. The full variable domain, in which reference TRBV28 and TRBJ2-7 provide the parts outside the CDR3, is DVKVTQSSRYLVKRTGEKVFLECVQDMDHENMFWYRQDPGLGLRLIYFSYDVKMKEKGDIPEGYSVSREKKERFSLILESASTNQTSMYLCASSSTGTLHEQYFGPGTRLTVT.